The sequence of this TCR beta chain was determined in a study of blood T cell repertoires in COVID-19. Background on the study: PBMCs, B-cell-depleted T cells, or T cells were the source of the cDNA or gDNA that made up the material.

This CDR3 comprises 17 residues. Germline lookup yields CDR1 SEHNR and CDR2 FQNEAQ (reference sequence). V lost 3 bases, J lost 2 bases, and 12 bases stayed unmatched. The assay was immunoSEQ multiplex PCR, and TCRdb's table has in-frame clones only and misses some. The table has roughly 290,000 clones, around 85% seen once; the top ten hold 3.5% to 5.5%. V usage is TRBV7-9 and J usage is TRBJ1-2; 7 positions match TRBD1. Sequencing was done on a sample of PBMCs or T cells enriched from blood (not recorded which). The sequence was obtained from a woman in her 30s who had recovered from COVID-19. The CDR3 DNA sequence: TGTGCCAGCAGCTTTATACCAATACAGGGGCCCAACTATGGCTACACCTTC. Amino acids: CASSFIPIQGPNYGYTF.